Sequencing of this T cell receptor (beta chain) was carried out in a study of blood T cells in healthy people across ages. This clonotype was observed a few times. V dropped 0 bases and J dropped 0 bases, with 16 bases sitting between them. The length of the CDR3 is 17 residues. Germline CDR1 and CDR2: SGDLS and YYNGEE. With a J-beta primer mix and a sample-barcoded 5' primer, a second PCR ran about 6 to 11 cycles. TCRdb re-called the 5' RACE reads through MiXCR, storing one row per CDR3 protein. The table lists 1 million or so distinct CDR3 sequences, about 23% of them singletons. The data also belong to a second study, concerning T cells of mothers and their children.

The chain uses TRBV9 and TRBJ2-7; D is ambiguous. The receptor was isolated from a girl aged 2-10 years in good health. What was sequenced was blood. The CDR3 bases are TGTGCCAGCAGCGTAGATAACAAGAATATACCCTCCTACGAGCAGTACTTC. Translated, it gives CASSVDNKNIPSYEQYF.